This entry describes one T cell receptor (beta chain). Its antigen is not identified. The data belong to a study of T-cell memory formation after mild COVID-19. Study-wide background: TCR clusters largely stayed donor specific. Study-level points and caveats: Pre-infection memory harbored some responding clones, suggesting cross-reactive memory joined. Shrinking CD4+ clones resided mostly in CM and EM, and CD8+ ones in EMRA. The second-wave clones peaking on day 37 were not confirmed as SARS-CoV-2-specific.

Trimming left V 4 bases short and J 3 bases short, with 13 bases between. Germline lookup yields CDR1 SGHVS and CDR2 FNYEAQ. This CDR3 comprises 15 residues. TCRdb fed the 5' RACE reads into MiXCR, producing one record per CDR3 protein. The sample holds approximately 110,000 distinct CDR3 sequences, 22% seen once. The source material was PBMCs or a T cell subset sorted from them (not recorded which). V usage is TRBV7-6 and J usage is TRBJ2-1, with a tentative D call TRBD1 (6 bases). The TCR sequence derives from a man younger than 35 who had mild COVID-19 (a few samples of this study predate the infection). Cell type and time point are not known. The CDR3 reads CASSSSGTSYNEQFF. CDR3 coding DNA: TGTGCCAGCAGCTCGTCTGGGACAAGCTACAATGAGCAGTTCTTC.